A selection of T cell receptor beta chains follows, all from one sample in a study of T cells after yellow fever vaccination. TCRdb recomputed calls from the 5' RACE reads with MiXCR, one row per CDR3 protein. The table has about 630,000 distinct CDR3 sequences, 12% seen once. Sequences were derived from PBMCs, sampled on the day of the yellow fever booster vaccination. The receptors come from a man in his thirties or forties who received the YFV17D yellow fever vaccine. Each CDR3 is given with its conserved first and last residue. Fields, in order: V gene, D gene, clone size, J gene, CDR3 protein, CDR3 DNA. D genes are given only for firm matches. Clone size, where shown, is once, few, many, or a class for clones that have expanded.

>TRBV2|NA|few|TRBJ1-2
CVETDGYGYTF
TGTGTCGAAACGGACGGCTATGGCTACACCTTC
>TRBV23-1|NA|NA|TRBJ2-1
CASRHRDNPGVIANEQFF
TGCGCCAGCAGACACCGGGACAACCCGGGGGTTATCGCGAATGAGCAGTTCTTC
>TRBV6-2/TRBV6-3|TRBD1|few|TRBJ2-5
CASSRGTGQKETQYF
TGTGCCAGCAGCCGCGGGACAGGGCAAAAAGAGACCCAGTACTTC
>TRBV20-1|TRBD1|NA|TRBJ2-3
CSARLQGGTDTQYF
TGCAGTGCTAGACTACAGGGGGGAACAGATACGCAGTATTTT
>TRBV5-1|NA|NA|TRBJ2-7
CASSLAPGQYYYEQYF
TGCGCCAGCAGCTTGGCCCCAGGGCAATACTACTACGAGCAGTACTTC
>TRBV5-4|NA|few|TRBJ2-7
CASSFALNSYEQYF
TGTGCCAGCAGCTTTGCACTGAACTCCTACGAGCAGTACTTC
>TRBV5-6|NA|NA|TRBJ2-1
CASSLPASYNEQFF
TGTGCCAGCAGCTTGCCTGCCTCCTACAATGAGCAGTTCTTC
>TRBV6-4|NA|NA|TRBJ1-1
CASSSFRDGNTEAFF
TGTGCCAGCAGTTCCTTTAGGGACGGGAACACTGAAGCTTTCTTT
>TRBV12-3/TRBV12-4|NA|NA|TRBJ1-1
CASSRVETEAFF
TGTGCCAGCAGTCGGGTTGAAACTGAAGCTTTCTTT
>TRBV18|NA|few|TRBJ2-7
CASSTGTPGEQYF
TGTGCCAGCTCAACCGGGACTCCGGGCGAGCAGTACTTC